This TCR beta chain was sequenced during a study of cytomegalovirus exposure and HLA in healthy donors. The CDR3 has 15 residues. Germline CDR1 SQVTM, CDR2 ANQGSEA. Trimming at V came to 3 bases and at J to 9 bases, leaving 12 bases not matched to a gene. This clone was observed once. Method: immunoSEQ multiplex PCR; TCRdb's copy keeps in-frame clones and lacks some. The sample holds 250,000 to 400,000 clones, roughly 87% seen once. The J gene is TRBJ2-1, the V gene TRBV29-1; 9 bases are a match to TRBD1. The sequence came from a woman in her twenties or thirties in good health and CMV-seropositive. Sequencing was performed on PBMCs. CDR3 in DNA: TGCAGCGTTGACCCCGGGACAGGGCCCTTGGGTGAGCAGTTCTTC. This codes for CSVDPGTGPLGEQFF.